This T cell receptor beta chain was captured in a study of CD8+CD57+ T cells in acquired aplastic anemia. Study information: Recorded DNA amounts for sorted CD4+ and CD8+ cells had an average of around 3.5 ug. Study-wide results and caveats: Sharing between patients and controls was observed for around 30 CD8+ CDR3 sequences. CD8+ Simpson's diversity showed no significant patient-control difference.

This clonotype was observed a single time. No antigen is known for it. Investigators profiled TCR beta VDJ and CDR3 from genomic DNA template. MiXCR, applied by TCRdb to the reads, yields one record per CDR3 protein. Seen here are some 280,000 distinct CDR3 sequences, roughly three fifths observed once, and the top ten hold approximately 8%. Germline trimming cut 8 bases from V and 1 base from J; bases unmatched to any gene: 7. Germline V lookup: CDR1 LNHNV, CDR2 YYDKDF (reference sequence). The CDR3 spans 14 residues. This TCR was sampled from a human donor with severe aplastic anemia or a healthy control (not recorded which). Sequences were obtained from sorted CD4+, CD8+, or CD8+CD57+ T cells (not recorded which) from PBMCs. The V gene is TRBV15, the J gene TRBJ2-7, with TRBD1 matching 8 bases. DNA for the CDR3: TGTGCCACCGAGGACAGGGCGCTGTCCTACGAGCAGTACTTC. It encodes CATEDRALSYEQYF. Using reference TRBV15 and TRBJ2-7 for the parts outside the CDR3, the full variable domain is DAMVIQNPRYQVTQFGKPVTLSCSQTLNHNVMYWYQQKSSQAPKLLFHYYDKDFNNEADTPDNFQSRRPNTSFCFLDIRSPGLGDTAMYLCATEDRALSYEQYFGPGTRLTVT.